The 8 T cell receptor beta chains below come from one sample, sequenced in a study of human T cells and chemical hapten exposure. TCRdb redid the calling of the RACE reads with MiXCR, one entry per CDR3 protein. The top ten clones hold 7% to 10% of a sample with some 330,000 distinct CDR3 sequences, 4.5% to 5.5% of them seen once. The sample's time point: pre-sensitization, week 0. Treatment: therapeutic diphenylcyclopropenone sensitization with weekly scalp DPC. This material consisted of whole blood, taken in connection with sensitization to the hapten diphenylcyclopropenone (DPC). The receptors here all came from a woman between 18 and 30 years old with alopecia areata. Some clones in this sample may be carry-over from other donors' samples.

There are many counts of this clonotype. The CDR3 DNA is TGTGCCAGCCTTATCCGCGGGGGGGCCTTGTCAGATACGCAGTATTTT. Amino acid sequence: CASLIRGGALSDTQYF. V gene TRBV27 combines with J gene TRBJ2-3, with 9 bases that match TRBD2. The CDR3 runs 16 residues. The germline V gene has CDR1 MNHEY and CDR2 SMNVEV (reference sequence). V trimming: 8 bases; J trimming: 4 bases; junction bases outside the gene matches: 13.

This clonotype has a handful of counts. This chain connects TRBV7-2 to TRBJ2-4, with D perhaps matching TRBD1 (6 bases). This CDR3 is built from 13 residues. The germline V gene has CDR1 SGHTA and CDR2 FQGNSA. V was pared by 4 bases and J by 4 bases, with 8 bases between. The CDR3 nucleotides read TGTGCCAGCAGCTCCGGACAGAAAAACATTCAGTACTTC. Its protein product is CASSSGQKNIQYF. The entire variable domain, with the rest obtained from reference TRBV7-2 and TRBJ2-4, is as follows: GAGVSQSPSNKVTEKGKDVELRCDPISGHTALYWYRQSLGQGLEFLIYFQGNSAPDKSGLPSDRFSAERTGGSVSTLTIQRTQQEDSAVYLCASSSGQKNIQYFGAGTRLSVL.

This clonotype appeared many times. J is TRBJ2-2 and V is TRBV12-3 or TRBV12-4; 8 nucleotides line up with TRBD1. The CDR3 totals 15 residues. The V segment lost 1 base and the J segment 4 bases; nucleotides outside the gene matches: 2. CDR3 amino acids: CASSLVTGVTGELFF. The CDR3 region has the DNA TGTGCCAGCAGTTTAGTGACAGGGGTCACCGGGGAGCTGTTTTTT.

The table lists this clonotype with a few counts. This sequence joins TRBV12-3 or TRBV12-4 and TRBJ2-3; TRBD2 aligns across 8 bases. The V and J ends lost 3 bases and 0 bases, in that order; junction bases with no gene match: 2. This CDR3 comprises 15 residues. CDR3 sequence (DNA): TGTGCCAGCAGTTTTAGCGGGGCGAGCACAGATACGCAGTATTTT. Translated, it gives CASSFSGASTDTQYF.

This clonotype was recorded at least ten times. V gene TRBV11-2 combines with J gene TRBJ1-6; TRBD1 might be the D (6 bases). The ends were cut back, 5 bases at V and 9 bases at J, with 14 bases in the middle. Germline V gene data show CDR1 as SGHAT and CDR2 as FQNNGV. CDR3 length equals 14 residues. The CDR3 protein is CASSQTGRSSPLHF. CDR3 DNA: TGTGCCAGCAGCCAAACAGGGAGAAGTTCACCCCTCCACTTT.

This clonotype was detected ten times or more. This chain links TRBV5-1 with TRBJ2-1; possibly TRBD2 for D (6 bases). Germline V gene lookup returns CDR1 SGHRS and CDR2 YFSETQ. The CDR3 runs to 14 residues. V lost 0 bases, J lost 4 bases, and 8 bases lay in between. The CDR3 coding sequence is TGCGCCAGCAGCTTGGGGGGACTGTACAATGAGCAGTTCTTC. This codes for CASSLGGLYNEQFF. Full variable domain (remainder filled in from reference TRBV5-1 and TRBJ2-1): KAGVTQTPRYLIKTRGQQVTLSCSPISGHRSVSWYQQTPGQGLQFLFEYFSETQRNKGNFPGRFSGRQFSNSRSEMNVSTLELGDSALYLCASSLGGLYNEQFFGPGTRLTVL.

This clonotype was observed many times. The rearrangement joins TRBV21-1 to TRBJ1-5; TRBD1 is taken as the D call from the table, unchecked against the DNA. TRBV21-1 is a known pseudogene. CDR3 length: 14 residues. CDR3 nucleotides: TGTGCCAGCCGCCACCCGGGTTCCAATCAGCCCCAGCATTTT. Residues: CASRHPGSNQPQHF.

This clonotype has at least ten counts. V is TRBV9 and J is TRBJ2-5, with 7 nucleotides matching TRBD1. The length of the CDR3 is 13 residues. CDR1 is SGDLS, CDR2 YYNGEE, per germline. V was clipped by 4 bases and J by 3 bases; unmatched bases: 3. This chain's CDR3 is CASSRDREETQYF. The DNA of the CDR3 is TGTGCCAGCAGCCGCGACAGGGAAGAGACCCAGTACTTC.